This T cell receptor beta chain was documented in a study of cytomegalovirus exposure and HLA in healthy donors. In this sample, this clone turned up once. PCR primers comprised 60 Vbeta and 13 Jbeta primers. The repertoire was sequenced with immunoSEQ multiplex PCR; TCRdb's copy has only in-frame clones and lacks some. The sample carries about 130,000 clones, over 65% recorded once. The CDR3 contains 16 residues. Unmatched junction bases numbered 8, after V lost 1 base and J lost 5 bases. CDR1 SNHLY and CDR2 FYNNEI come from the germline V gene. Sequencing was carried out using PBMCs. The TCR originated in a female donor in good health and CMV-seropositive. The chain couples TRBV2 to TRBJ2-5; 9 positions agree with TRBD2. This CDR3 is CASSEETAGGGETQYF. CDR3 nucleotide sequence: TGTGCCAGCAGTGAAGAAACAGCGGGGGGAGGGGAGACCCAGTACTTC.